Listed here are 20 T cell receptor beta chains from one sample, sequenced in a study of T-cell memory formation after mild COVID-19. MiXCR was run by TCRdb on the 5' RACE reads, yielding one entry per CDR3 protein. This table has 550,000 to 600,000 distinct CDR3 sequences, about 20% appearing once. What was sequenced was PBMCs or a T cell subset sorted from them (not recorded which). These receptors all come from an adult woman who had mild COVID-19 (a few samples of this study predate the infection). Cell type and time point are not known.

This clonotype appeared a few times. V and J are TRBV3-1 and TRBJ1-2; D ambiguous. The CDR3 consists of 13 residues. The germline V and J ends were trimmed by 9 bases and 2 bases, with 13 bases remaining between them. Germline V gives CDR1 LGHDT, CDR2 YNNKEL (reference sequence). CDR3 loop: CASAEAGNYGYTF. DNA of the CDR3: TGTGCCAGTGCGGAGGCGGGAAACTATGGCTACACCTTC.

In this sample, this clonotype turned up a few times. The CDR3 DNA reads TGTGCCAGCCAAGAGACGGCCTATGGCTACACCTTC. It codes for CASQETAYGYTF. The rearrangement links TRBV2 to TRBJ1-2; D uncertain. Germline V gene lookup returns CDR1 SNHLY and CDR2 FYNNEI. V shed 8 bases and J shed 4 bases, with 11 bases lying between them. The CDR3 sequence is 12 residues long.

This clonotype has only a few counts. V gene TRBV11-2 combines with J gene TRBJ2-7; 7 bases line up with TRBD2. The junction had 11 bases not matched to a gene; V was cut back by 4 bases and J by 2 bases. The length of the CDR3 is 16 residues. Looked up from germline, CDR1 is SGHAT and CDR2 is FQNNGV. The CDR3 region has the DNA TGTGCCAGCAGCTCCATTACCGGGACTACAACCTACGAGCAGTACTTC. Protein sequence: CASSSITGTTTYEQYF.

This clonotype was found many times. The chain links TRBV29-1 to TRBJ1-1; tentative D call: TRBD1 (6 bases). The germline V and J ends were trimmed by 3 bases and 0 bases, with 11 bases remaining between them. This CDR3 contains 14 residues. From germline, CDR1 is SQVTM and CDR2 ANQGSEA. CDR3 sequence: CSVEVRGMNTEAFF. The DNA for the CDR3 is TGCAGCGTTGAGGTCAGGGGCATGAACACTGAAGCTTTCTTT.

This clonotype has more than one count but fewer than ten. The chain couples TRBV4-1 to TRBJ1-3; no definite D call. Germline CDR1 reads MGHRA; CDR2 reads YSYEKL. Trimming left V 1 base short and J 0 bases short, with 7 bases between. This CDR3 region has 15 residues. CDR3 loop: CASSQVRISGNTIYF. The CDR3 nucleotides are TGCGCCAGCAGCCAAGTTAGGATCTCTGGAAACACCATATATTTT.

The chain has TRBV5-7 and TRBJ2-7; 10 bases align to TRBD1. TRBV5-7 is filed as an ORF, its function uncertain. The CDR3 is 13 residues long. The V and J ends lost 7 bases and 8 bases, in that order; junction bases with no gene match: 9. The CDR3, as DNA: TGTGCCAGCGCGGGACAGGGGACCCCTCAGCAGTACTTC. It specifies CASAGQGTPQQYF.

The chain employs TRBV6-6 and TRBJ2-7, with 9 nucleotides matching TRBD1. V lost 4 bases to trimming and J lost 2 bases; unmatched junction nucleotides: 9. Germline-derived CDR1 and CDR2 are MNHNY and SVGAGI (reference sequence). The CDR3 runs to 16 residues. CDR3 DNA: TGTGCCAGCAGTTCTCAGAGGACAGGGGATGCCTACGAGCAGTACTTC. Translation: CASSSQRTGDAYEQYF.

This clonotype appeared many times. V is TRBV5-1 and J is TRBJ2-2; the D gene is possibly TRBD1 (5 bases). The germline V and J ends were trimmed by 1 base and 0 bases, with 7 bases remaining between them. Germline CDR1 and CDR2: SGHRS and YFSETQ. This CDR3 spans 15 amino acids. CDR3 region: CASSLQGTNTGELFF. DNA of the CDR3: TGCGCCAGCAGCTTGCAGGGAACGAACACCGGGGAGCTGTTTTTT. Looking up the rest from reference TRBV5-1 and TRBJ2-2 gives the full variable domain: KAGVTQTPRYLIKTRGQQVTLSCSPISGHRSVSWYQQTPGQGLQFLFEYFSETQRNKGNFPGRFSGRQFSNSRSEMNVSTLELGDSALYLCASSLQGTNTGELFFGEGSRLTVL.

This clonotype was recorded many times. The chain uses TRBV9 and TRBJ2-2; D is unclear. Germline values: CDR1 SGDLS, CDR2 YYNGEE. There are 12 residues in the CDR3. V was clipped by 4 bases and J by 0 bases, with 1 base between them. The CDR3: CASSSNTGELFF. CDR3 sequence (DNA): TGTGCCAGCAGCTCGAACACCGGGGAGCTGTTTTTT.

The chain links TRBV5-1 to TRBJ2-1; D unclear. Between the trimmed V and J ends, which lost 4 bases and 1 base, there was a span of 12 bases. Germline V gene data show CDR1 as SGHRS and CDR2 as YFSETQ. This CDR3 is 15 amino acids long. The CDR3 sequence is CASSLRLGSYNEQFF. DNA for the CDR3: TGCGCCAGCAGCCTCCGGCTAGGGTCCTACAATGAGCAGTTCTTC.

The CDR3: CASSLFSPAFTDTQYF. As DNA, the CDR3 is TGTGCCAGCAGCTTATTTTCCCCAGCGTTCACAGATACGCAGTATTTT. The chain employs TRBV7-2 and TRBJ2-3, with D unresolved. CDR3 length: 16 amino acids. V dropped 2 bases and J dropped 2 bases, with 14 bases sitting between them. The germline V gene has CDR1 SGHTA and CDR2 FQGNSA.

This rearrangement joins TRBV20-1 to TRBJ1-6, with TRBD1 matching 10 bases. Germline V gene lookup returns CDR1 DFQATT and CDR2 SNEGSKA (reference sequence). V dropped 0 bases and J dropped 7; count of bases not matched to a gene: 12. CDR3 length equals 18 residues. CDR3 bases: TGCAGTGCTAGAGACCCGGGACAGGGGCTCAGCCCCAATTCACCCCTCCACTTT. Protein product: CSARDPGQGLSPNSPLHF.

This chain joins TRBV12-3 or TRBV12-4 and TRBJ1-2, with D possibly being TRBD1 (6 bases). Trimming shortened V by 6 bases and J by 11 bases, and 22 bases separated the two germline ends. This CDR3 has 14 residues. CDR3 DNA sequence: TGTGCCAGCAGACAAGGGGGGACGGCTCTAGTGTACACCTTC. Translated: CASRQGGTALVYTF.

The chain is built from TRBV12-3 or TRBV12-4 and TRBJ2-1; 9 bases align to TRBD1. The ends lost 3 bases at V and 6 bases at J; junction bases unmatched: 6. CDR3 length equals 15 residues. CDR3 coding DNA: TGTGCCAGCAGTTTCGGACAGGGGAAGGTCAATGAGCAGTTCTTC. Amino acid sequence: CASSFGQGKVNEQFF.

This clonotype has just a few counts. The CDR3: CASSKNPKTWEETQYF. The CDR3 nucleotides read TGTGCCAGCAGCAAAAATCCTAAGACTTGGGAAGAGACCCAGTACTTC. The chain carries TRBV21-1 and TRBJ2-5. TRBV21-1 is a pseudogene. The CDR3 length is 16 residues.

This sequence joins TRBV12-3 or TRBV12-4 and TRBJ1-2; a possible D gene is TRBD1 (6 bases). Trimming pared 4 bases from V and 6 bases from J, leaving 9 bases between. This CDR3 has 12 residues. Here the CDR3 DNA reads TGTGCCAGCAGTTACAGGGAGAATGGCTACACCTTC. Translation: CASSYRENGYTF.

This clonotype was counted between two and nine times. The J gene is TRBJ2-3, the V gene TRBV19, with a weak D call TRBD2 (5 bases). V was clipped by 3 bases and J by 5 bases, with 12 bases between them. Germline V gene lookup returns CDR1 LNHDA and CDR2 SQIVND (reference sequence). The CDR3 totals 14 residues. The CDR3 DNA is TGTGCCAGTAGTATGGGAGTCCCAGTAGATACGCAGTATTTT. The encoded protein is CASSMGVPVDTQYF.

This clonotype came up a few times. This chain joins TRBV12-3 or TRBV12-4 and TRBJ2-7; D unclear. V lost 6 bases, J lost 0 bases, and 18 bases lay in between. The CDR3 runs 16 residues. The CDR3 sequence: CASSPISLQSSYEQYF. Written as DNA, the CDR3 is TGTGCCAGCAGCCCCATCTCCCTTCAAAGCTCCTACGAGCAGTACTTC.

V is TRBV4-2 and J is TRBJ1-2, with D unresolved. The CDR3 consists of 18 residues. The V gene's germline CDR1 is LGHNA and CDR2 YNFKEQ. V shed 1 base and J shed 0 bases, with 18 bases lying between them. The DNA for the CDR3 is TGTGCCAGCAGCCAAGGCAGGTCTCCCCTTGAAGCTAACTATGGCTACACCTTC. Translation: CASSQGRSPLEANYGYTF.

This clonotype was observed once. The chain employs TRBV7-2 and TRBJ2-3, with no clear D. Deletions cut 1 base from V and 4 bases from J, with 6 bases between. CDR1 and CDR2 from the germline V gene are SGHTA and FQGNSA. The length of the CDR3 is 13 residues. CDR3 in amino acids: CASSLDFPDTQYF. The CDR3 nucleotides read TGTGCCAGCAGCTTAGATTTCCCAGATACGCAGTATTTT.